The following is a T cell receptor (beta chain) sequence with its context. The antigen remains undetermined. The data stem from a study of vaccination effects on CD4 cells after COVID-19. Points from the study as a whole: Early post-infection timepoints were absent, and convalescent patients were few.

Assay: immunoSEQ multiplex PCR; the TCRdb copy retains only in-frame clones and omits some. Among almost 15,000 clones listed, roughly 80% were seen once. V lost 1 base, J lost 2 bases, and 8 bases lay in between. The germline CDR1 and CDR2 sequences are KGHSH and LQKENI. The CDR3 is 14 amino acids. Within the ViraFEST assay, antigen-specific CD4+ T cells underwent expansion with viral peptide pools prior to sequencing. Following 10 days of culture, CD4+ T cells were isolated. The individual was infected with SARS-CoV-2 between March and December 2020, as confirmed by PCR. Participants were vaccinated with two doses of either the BNT162b2 or mRNA-1273 vaccine.

The sample consisted of CD4+ T cells from PBMCs cultured with HCoV-NL63 spike peptides, taken after COVID-19 vaccination. This chain connects TRBV18 to TRBJ1-2, with unresolved D. The receptor was isolated from a human donor who had a prior SARS-CoV-2 infection. CDR3 DNA sequence: TGTGCCAGCTCACCACTCTCGGGGAACTATGGCTACACCTTC. Translation: CASSPLSGNYGYTF. Full variable domain (remainder filled in from reference TRBV18 and TRBJ1-2): NAGVMQNPRHLVRRRGQEARLRCSPMKGHSHVYWYRQLPEEGLKFMVYLQKENIIDESGMPKERFSAEFPKEGPSILRIQQVVRGDSAAYFCASSPLSGNYGYTFGSGTRLTVV.